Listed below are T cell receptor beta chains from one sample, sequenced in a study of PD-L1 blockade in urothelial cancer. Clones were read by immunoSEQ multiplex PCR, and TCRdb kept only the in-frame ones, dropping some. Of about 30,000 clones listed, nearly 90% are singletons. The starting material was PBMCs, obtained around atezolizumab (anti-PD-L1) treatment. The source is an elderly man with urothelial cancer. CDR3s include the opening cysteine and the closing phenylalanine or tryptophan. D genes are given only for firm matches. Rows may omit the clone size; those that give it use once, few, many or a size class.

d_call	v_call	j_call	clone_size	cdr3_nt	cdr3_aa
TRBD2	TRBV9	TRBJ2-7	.	TGTGCCAGCAGCCCCGGGGGGGTTTACGAGCAGTACTTC	CASSPGGVYEQYF
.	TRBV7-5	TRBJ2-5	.	TGTGTCAGAAGCTTAGCCCCCTTTAGCGGGAGGGAGACCCAGTACTTC	CVRSLAPFSGRETQYF
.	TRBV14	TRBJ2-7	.	TGTGCCAGCAGCCAAGAACCAGGTTATAGCTCCTACGAGCAGTACTTC	CASSQEPGYSSYEQYF
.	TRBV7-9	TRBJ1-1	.	TGTGCCAGCACCTCGACTGAAGCTTTCTTT	CASTSTEAFF
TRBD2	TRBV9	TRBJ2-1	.	TGTGCCAGCAGTACTAGCGGGAGCAATGAGCAGTTCTTC	CASSTSGSNEQFF
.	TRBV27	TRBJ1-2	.	TGTGCCAGCAGACCCCGAGGAGTCCGCTATGGCTACACCTTC	CASRPRGVRYGYTF
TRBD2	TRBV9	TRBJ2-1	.	TGTGCCAGCAGCGCCCAAAAACTAGCGGGAGGGCTCTATGAGCAGTTCTTC	CASSAQKLAGGLYEQFF
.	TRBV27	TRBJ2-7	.	TGTGCCAGCAGTTTATATTTGGGTCCGGAGGGGCAATACGAGCAGTACTTC	CASSLYLGPEGQYEQYF
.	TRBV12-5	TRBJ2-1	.	TGTGCTAGTGGTCCCGGACAGCCGTCTTTAGATGAGCAGTTCTTC	CASGPGQPSLDEQFF
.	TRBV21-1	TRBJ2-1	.	TGTGCCAGCAGCTCAGGACTAGCGGGATACAATGAGCAGTTCTTC	CASSSGLAGYNEQFF
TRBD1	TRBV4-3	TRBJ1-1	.	TGCGCCAGCAGCGTCGGGACAGGGGTCACTGAAGCTTTCTTT	CASSVGTGVTEAFF
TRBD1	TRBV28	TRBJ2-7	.	TGTGCCAGCAGTTTACCGACAGGGGCACCCTACGAGCAGTACTTC	CASSLPTGAPYEQYF
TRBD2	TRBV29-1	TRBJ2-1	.	TGCAGCGTGAGGCAGGCCAGCGGGAGTGGGAATGAGCAGTTCTTC	CSVRQASGSGNEQFF
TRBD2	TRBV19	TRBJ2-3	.	TGTGCCAGTAAAGGGCGGGAGGGTACAGATACGCAGTATTTT	CASKGREGTDTQYF
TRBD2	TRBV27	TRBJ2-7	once	TGTGCCAGCAGCGCCCCCGGGCGGGGGGCTTTGGGGCAGTACTTC	CASSAPGRGALGQYF
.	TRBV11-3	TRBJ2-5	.	TGTGCCAGCAGCTTAACGGGCCAGGGGGAGACCCAGTACTTC	CASSLTGQGETQYF
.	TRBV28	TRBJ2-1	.	TGTGCCAGCAGCCCATCGACGGTTGACCGGGGCAATGAGCAGTTCTTC	CASSPSTVDRGNEQFF
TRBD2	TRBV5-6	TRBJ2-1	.	TGTGCCAGCAGCTCGTTAGCGGGAGGGGGGGAGCAGTTCTTC	CASSSLAGGGEQFF
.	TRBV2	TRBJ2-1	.	TGTGCCAGCAAGGTCCTAGCGTCGTCCTACAATGAGCAGTTCTTC	CASKVLASSYNEQFF
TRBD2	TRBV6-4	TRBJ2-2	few	TGTGCCAGCAGTGAGCTAGCGGGAGACACCGGGGAGCTGTTTTTT	CASSELAGDTGELFF
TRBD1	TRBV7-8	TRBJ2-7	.	TGTGCCAGCAGCGTACAGACAGGGAGCTACGACAAGCAGTACTTC	CASSVQTGSYDKQYF
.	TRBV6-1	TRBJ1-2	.	TGTGCCAGCAGTGAGAATTTGGGGCGGCTTATAAACTATGGCTACACCTTC	CASSENLGRLINYGYTF
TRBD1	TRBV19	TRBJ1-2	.	TGTGCCAGTAGTTCGACGGGCCCCTGGACAGGATCTGGCTACACCTTC	CASSSTGPWTGSGYTF
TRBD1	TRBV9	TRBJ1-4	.	TGTGCCAGCAGCGTTGGTCCACCCGGGACAGGGGATGAAAAACTGTTTTTT	CASSVGPPGTGDEKLFF
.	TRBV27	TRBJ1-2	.	TGTGCCAGCAGTTTATCCCCACAGGTAATTGACTATGGCTACACCTTC	CASSLSPQVIDYGYTF
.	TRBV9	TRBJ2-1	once	TGTGCCAGCAGCGTTACCCCGAGCTCCTACAATGAGCAGTTCTTC	CASSVTPSSYNEQFF
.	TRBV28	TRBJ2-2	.	TGTGCCAGCAATGGTAGAAACACCGGGGAGCTGTTTTTT	CASNGRNTGELFF
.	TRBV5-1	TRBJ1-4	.	TGCGCCAGCAGCCCCGAAGGGGTTTCAGCTAATGAAAAACTGTTTTTT	CASSPEGVSANEKLFF
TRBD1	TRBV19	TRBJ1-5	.	TGTGCCAGTAGTGATTTACGGGGGACAGGGCTTAGCAATCAGCCCCAGCATTTT	CASSDLRGTGLSNQPQHF
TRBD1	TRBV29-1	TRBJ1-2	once	TGCAGCGTTGGGCAGGGGGCGGTCGGCTACACCTTC	CSVGQGAVGYTF
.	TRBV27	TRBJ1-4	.	TGTGCCAGCAGAAGAGCCGGGATAGCTGAAAAACTGTTTTTT	CASRRAGIAEKLFF
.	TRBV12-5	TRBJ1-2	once	TGTGCTAGTGGTTTGGACGCGGGCTTGGGCCGCTTC	CASGLDAGLGRF
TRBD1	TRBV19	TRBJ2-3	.	TGTGCCAGTAGGAAACAGGGGGGTACAGATACGCAGTATTTT	CASRKQGGTDTQYF
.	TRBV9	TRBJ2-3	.	TGTGCCAGCAGCGTAAGCCCTCGGATAGCGGATACGCAGTATTTT	CASSVSPRIADTQYF
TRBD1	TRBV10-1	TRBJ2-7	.	TGCGCCAGCAGTGAAGACAGGGAACGGGAGCAGTACTTC	CASSEDREREQYF
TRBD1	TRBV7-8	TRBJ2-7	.	TGTGCCAGCACCAGAATGACAGGGGGCTTCGACGAGCAGTACTTC	CASTRMTGGFDEQYF
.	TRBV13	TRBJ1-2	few	TGTGCCAGCAGCTTACAGGCCCGACTCGGGAGTGGCTACACCTTC	CASSLQARLGSGYTF
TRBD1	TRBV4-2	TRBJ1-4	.	TGTGCCAGCAGCCCTGAACCGGGACAGCAAACTCCAACTAATGAAAAACTGTTTTTT	CASSPEPGQQTPTNEKLFF
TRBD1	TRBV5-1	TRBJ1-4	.	TGCGCCAGCAGCCATCCTACAGGGGGAGTGGGAAAACTGTTTTTT	CASSHPTGGVGKLFF
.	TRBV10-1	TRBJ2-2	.	TGCGCCAGCGGGGGGATTAACACCGGGGAGCTGTTTTTT	CASGGINTGELFF
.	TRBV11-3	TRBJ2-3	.	TGTGCCAGCAGCTTCCGCGCCTCAAGCACAGATACGCAGTATTTT	CASSFRASSTDTQYF
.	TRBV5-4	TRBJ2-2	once	TGTGCCAGCAGCTTGGCCGGGGGAAGCTCCACCGGGGAGCTGTTTTTT	CASSLAGGSSTGELFF
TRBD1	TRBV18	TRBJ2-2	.	TGTGCCAGCTCACCCCCGACAGGGACGAACACCGGGGAGCTGTTTTTT	CASSPPTGTNTGELFF
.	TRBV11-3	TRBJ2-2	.	TGTGCCAGCAGCTTAGGGACGGGGGGCTCGGGACGAGAGCTGTTTTTT	CASSLGTGGSGRELFF
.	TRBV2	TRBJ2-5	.	TGTGCCAGCAGTGAAAAGGAGACCCAGTACTTC	CASSEKETQYF
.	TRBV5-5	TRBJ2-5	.	TGTGCCAGCAGTTCCTCAGGCGCAGGGTATGGGGAGACCCAGTACTTC	CASSSSGAGYGETQYF
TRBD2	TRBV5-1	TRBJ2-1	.	TGCGCCAGCAGCTTTACCGGGGGGTTACTATTCTTC	CASSFTGGLLFF
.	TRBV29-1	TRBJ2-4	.	TGCAGCGTTGAAGTTACAGGGAAGGCCAAAAACATTCAGTACTTC	CSVEVTGKAKNIQYF
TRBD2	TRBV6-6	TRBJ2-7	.	TGTGCCAGCGGACTAGCGGGAGAGGAGCAGTACTTC	CASGLAGEEQYF
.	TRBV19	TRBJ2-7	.	TGTGCCAGTAGTATAGCCCACGTGGGCCCACTCCACTACGAGCAGTACTTC	CASSIAHVGPLHYEQYF
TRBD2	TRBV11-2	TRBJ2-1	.	TGTGCCAGCAGCTTACCGTTTAGCGGGAGTGGCAATGAGCAGTTCTTC	CASSLPFSGSGNEQFF
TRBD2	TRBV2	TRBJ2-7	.	TGTGCCAGCAGTGAAGGGCTAGCGGGAGTTGATGGCGAGCAGTACTTC	CASSEGLAGVDGEQYF
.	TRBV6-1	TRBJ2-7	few	TGTGCCAGCAGTGAAAGTTGGGGCAGCTCCTACGAGCAGTACTTC	CASSESWGSSYEQYF
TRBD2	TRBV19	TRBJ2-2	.	TGTGCCAGTAGTACCGGACTAGGCGGCACCGGGGAGCTGTTTTTT	CASSTGLGGTGELFF
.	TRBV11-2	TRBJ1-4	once	TGTGCCAGCAGCTTAATACAGGATGAAAAACTGTTTTTT	CASSLIQDEKLFF
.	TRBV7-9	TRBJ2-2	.	TGTGCCAGCAGCTTAGGAGCGGGCAGCACCGGGGAGCTGTTTTTT	CASSLGAGSTGELFF
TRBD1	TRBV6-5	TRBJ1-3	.	TGTGCCAGCAGTTATGAGGGGGCATCTGGAAACACCATATATTTT	CASSYEGASGNTIYF
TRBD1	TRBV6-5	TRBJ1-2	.	TGTGCCAGCAGCCCTTTAACGACAGGGTGGCGCGGCTACACCTTC	CASSPLTTGWRGYTF
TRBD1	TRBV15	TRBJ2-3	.	TGTGCCACCAACCCCCGGGACAGGGGCACAGATACGCAGTATTTT	CATNPRDRGTDTQYF